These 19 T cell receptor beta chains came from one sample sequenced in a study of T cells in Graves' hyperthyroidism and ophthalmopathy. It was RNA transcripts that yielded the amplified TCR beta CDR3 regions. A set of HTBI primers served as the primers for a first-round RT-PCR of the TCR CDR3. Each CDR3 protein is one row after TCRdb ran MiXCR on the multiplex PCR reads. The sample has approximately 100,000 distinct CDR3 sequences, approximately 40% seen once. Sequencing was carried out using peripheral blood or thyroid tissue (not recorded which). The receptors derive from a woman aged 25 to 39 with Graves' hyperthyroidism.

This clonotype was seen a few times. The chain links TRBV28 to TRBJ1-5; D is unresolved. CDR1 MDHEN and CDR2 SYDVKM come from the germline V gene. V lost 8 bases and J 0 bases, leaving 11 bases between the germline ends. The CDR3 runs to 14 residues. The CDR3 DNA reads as TGTGCCAGCCAGAACTTCGATAGCAATCAGCCCCAGCATTTT. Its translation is CASQNFDSNQPQHF.

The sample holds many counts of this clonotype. CDR3 sequence: CASSPFTGDNQPQHF. CDR3 nucleotides: TGTGCCAGCAGTCCCTTCACAGGGGACAATCAGCCCCAGCATTTT. The rearrangement uses TRBV28 and TRBJ1-5; 7 bases agree with TRBD1. V lost 5 bases to trimming and J lost 3 bases; unmatched junction nucleotides: 7. The CDR3 totals 15 residues. CDR1 is MDHEN and CDR2 is SYDVKM in the germline V gene.

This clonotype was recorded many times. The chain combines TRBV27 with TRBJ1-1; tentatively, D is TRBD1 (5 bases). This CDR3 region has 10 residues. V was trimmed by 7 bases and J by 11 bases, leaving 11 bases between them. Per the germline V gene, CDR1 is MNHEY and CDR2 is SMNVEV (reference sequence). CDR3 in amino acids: CASTRGQAFF. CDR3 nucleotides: TGTGCCAGCACGAGGGGTCAGGCTTTCTTT.

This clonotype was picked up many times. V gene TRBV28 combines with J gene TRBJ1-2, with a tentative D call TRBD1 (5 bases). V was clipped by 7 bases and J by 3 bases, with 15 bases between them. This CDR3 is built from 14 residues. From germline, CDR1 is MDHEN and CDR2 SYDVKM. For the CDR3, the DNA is TGTGCCAGCAATGACCCGGGACGCCACTATGGCTACACCTTC. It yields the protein CASNDPGRHYGYTF.

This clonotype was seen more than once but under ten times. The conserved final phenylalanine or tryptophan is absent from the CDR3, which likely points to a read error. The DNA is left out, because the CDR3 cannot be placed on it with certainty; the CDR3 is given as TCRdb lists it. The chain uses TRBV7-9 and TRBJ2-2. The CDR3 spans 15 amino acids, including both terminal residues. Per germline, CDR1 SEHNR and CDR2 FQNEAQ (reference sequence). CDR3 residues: CASSLGRTNTGELCA.

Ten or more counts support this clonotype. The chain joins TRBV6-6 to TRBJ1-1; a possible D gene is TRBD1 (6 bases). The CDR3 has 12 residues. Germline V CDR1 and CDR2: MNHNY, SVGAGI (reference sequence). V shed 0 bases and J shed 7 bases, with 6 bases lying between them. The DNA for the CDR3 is TGTGCCAGCAGTTACTCGACAGGTGAAGCTTTCTTT. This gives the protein CASSYSTGEAFF.

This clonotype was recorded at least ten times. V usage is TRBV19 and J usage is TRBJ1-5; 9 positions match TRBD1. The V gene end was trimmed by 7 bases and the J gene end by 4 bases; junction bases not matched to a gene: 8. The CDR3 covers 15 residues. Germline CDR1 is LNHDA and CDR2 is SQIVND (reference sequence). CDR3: CASKEHGQGNQPQHF. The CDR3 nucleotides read TGTGCCAGTAAAGAACATGGACAGGGGAATCAGCCCCAGCATTTT. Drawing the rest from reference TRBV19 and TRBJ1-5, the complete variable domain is DGGITQSPKYLFRKEGQNVTLSCEQNLNHDAMYWYRQDPGQGLRLIYYSQIVNDFQKGDIAEGYSVSREKKESFPLTVTSAQKNPTAFYLCASKEHGQGNQPQHFGDGTRLSIL.

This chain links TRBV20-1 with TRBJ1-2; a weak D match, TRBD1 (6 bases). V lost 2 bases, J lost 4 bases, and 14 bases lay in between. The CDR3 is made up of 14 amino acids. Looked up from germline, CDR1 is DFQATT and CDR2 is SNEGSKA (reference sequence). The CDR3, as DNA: TGCAGTGCTAGACCGAGGGGGGGCGGCTATGGCTACACCTTC. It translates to CSARPRGGGYGYTF.

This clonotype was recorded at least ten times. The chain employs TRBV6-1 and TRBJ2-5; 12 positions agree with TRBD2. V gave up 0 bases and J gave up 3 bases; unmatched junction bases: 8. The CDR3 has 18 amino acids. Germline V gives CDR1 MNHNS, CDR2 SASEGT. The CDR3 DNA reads TGTGCCAGCAGTGAAGCGCTGGCTAGCGGGAGGGCAGAAGAGACCCAGTACTTC. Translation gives CASSEALASGRAEETQYF.

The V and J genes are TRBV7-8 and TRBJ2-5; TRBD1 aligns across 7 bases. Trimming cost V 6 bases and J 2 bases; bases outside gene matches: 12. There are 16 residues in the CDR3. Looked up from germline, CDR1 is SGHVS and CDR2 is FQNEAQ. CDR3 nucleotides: TGTGCCAGCAGTTTATGGGGACAGTTTACACAAGAGACCCAGTACTTC. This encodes CASSLWGQFTQETQYF.

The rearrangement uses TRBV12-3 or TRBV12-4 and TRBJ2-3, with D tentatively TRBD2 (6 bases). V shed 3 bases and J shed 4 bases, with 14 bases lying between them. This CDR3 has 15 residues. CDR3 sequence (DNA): TGTGCCAGCAGTTTCACGATCGGCGGGGCAGATACGCAGTATTTT. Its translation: CASSFTIGGADTQYF.

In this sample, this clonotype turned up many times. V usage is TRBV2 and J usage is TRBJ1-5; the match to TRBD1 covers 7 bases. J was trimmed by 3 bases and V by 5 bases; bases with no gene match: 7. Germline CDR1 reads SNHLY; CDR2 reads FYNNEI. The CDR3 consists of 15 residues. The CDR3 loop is CASSPGTDHNQPQHF. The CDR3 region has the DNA TGTGCCAGCAGTCCCGGGACAGACCACAATCAGCCCCAGCATTTT. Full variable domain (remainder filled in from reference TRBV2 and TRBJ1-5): EPEVTQTPSHQVTQMGQEVILRCVPISNHLYFYWYRQILGQKVEFLVSFYNNEISEKSEIFDDQFSVERPDGSNFTLKIRSTKLEDSAMYFCASSPGTDHNQPQHFGDGTRLSIL.

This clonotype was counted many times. The CDR3 coding sequence is TGTGTGGACCCAGGGGGGCCTGAAGCTTTCTTT. This sequence encodes CVDPGGPEAFF. The rearrangement uses TRBV7-9 and TRBJ1-1; 7 nucleotides align to TRBD1. The CDR3 is 11 amino acids. Germline V CDR1 and CDR2: SEHNR, FQNEAQ (reference sequence).

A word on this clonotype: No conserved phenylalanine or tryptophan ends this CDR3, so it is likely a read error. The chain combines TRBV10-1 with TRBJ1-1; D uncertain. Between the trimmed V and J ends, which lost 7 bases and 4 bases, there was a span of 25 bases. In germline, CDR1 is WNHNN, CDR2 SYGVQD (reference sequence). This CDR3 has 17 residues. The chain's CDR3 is CASTLSGKQPGCTEAFY. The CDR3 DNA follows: TGCGCCAGCACCCTCTCCGGGAAACAGCCAGGATGCACTGAAGCTTTCTAT.

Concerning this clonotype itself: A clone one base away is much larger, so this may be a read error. CDR3 in amino acids: CAGSYHSHSEAFF. The CDR3 DNA reads TGTGCCGGCAGTTATCACAGTCACTCTGAAGCTTTCTTT. The chain couples TRBV25-1 to TRBJ1-1; D remains ambiguous. This CDR3 region has 13 residues. Germline CDR1 and CDR2: MGHDK and SYGVNS.

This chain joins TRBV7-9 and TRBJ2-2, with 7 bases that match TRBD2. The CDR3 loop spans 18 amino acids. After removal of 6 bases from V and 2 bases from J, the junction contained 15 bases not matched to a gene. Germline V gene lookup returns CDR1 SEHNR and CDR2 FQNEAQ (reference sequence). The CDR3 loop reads CASSAGVPGTGNTGELFF. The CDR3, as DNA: TGTGCCAGCAGTGCGGGGGTGCCGGGAACTGGAAACACCGGGGAGCTGTTTTTT.

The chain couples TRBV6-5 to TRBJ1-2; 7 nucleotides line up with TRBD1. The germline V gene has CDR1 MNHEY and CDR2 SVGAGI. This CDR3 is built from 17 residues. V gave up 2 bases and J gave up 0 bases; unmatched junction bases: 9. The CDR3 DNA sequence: TGTGCCAGCAGTTACGGCCCGAACAGGGGATCTAACTATGGCTACACCTTC. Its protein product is CASSYGPNRGSNYGYTF.

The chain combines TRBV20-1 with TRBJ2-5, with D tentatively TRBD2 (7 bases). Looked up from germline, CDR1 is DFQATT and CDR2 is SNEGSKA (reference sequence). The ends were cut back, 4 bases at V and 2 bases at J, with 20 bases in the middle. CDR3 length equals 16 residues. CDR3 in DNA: TGCAGTGCTACCCGGGGGGCGGACCTGGGACAAGAGACCCAGTACTTC. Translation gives CSATRGADLGQETQYF.

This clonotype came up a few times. CDR3 DNA sequence: TGTGCCAGCACCCTGCAAGTAGGACAGGAAGTCGAGCAGTACTTC. It codes for CASTLQVGQEVEQYF. The chain has TRBV28 and TRBJ2-7; 7 nucleotides match TRBD1. This CDR3 comprises 15 residues. The germline V gene encodes CDR1 MDHEN and CDR2 SYDVKM. The trim removed 7 bases at V and 6 bases at J, leaving 15 bases unmatched.